A single sample gave rise to the 2 T cell receptor beta chains below, sequenced in a study of blood T cell repertoires in COVID-19. Produced via immunoSEQ multiplex PCR; TCRdb's table is partial and in-frame only. The sample lists more than 90,000 clones; around four fifths were seen once. The specimen sequenced was peripheral blood. The source is a woman aged 65 to 85 with acute or convalescent COVID-19.

This rearrangement joins TRBV19 to TRBJ1-1, with 10 bases aligning to TRBD1. CDR3 length equals 15 residues. Germline CDR1 LNHDA, CDR2 SQIVND (reference sequence). Losses at the gene ends were 3 bases for V and 1 base for J; bases not matched to a gene: 2. The chain's CDR3 is CASSMTGGRNTEAFF. CDR3 in DNA: TGTGCCAGTAGTATGACAGGGGGCAGGAACACTGAAGCTTTCTTT.

This clone was seen more than once but under ten times. The chain carries TRBV28 and TRBJ1-1, with D uncertain. This CDR3 is 14 amino acids long. The germline V gene has CDR1 MDHEN and CDR2 SYDVKM. V lost 2 bases and J 1 base, leaving 8 bases between the germline ends. Here the CDR3 reads CASSLEEWNTEAFF. CDR3 coding DNA: TGTGCCAGCAGTTTAGAGGAGTGGAACACTGAAGCTTTCTTT.